This T cell receptor (beta chain) was observed in a study of CD8 T cells in ankylosing spondylitis. Regarding the study as a whole: There was a TCR beta motif, made of several highly homologous variants, that appeared characteristic of ankylosing spondylitis blood. Earlier work had already found some motif variants in reactive arthritis synovial fluid and blood.

From germline, CDR1 is DFQATT and CDR2 SNEGSKA (reference sequence). CDR3 length equals 14 residues. Each TCR beta library was made by quantitative 5'-RACE that incorporated molecular barcodes. TCRdb reanalysed the 5' RACE reads using MiXCR and keeps one entry per CDR3 protein. Of 85,000 to 100,000 distinct CDR3 sequences in the sample, 8.5% to 9% were seen once. With respect to this clonotype: Antigen specificity is unknown. One end of the junction fails to match germline, which may point to a read error.

This receptor was taken from a male donor with ankylosing spondylitis or in good health (not recorded which). The sample comprised blood, either unsorted or a sorted T cell fraction (not recorded which). The J gene is TRBJ2-1, the V gene TRBV20-1; TRBD1 aligns across 9 bases. The CDR3 DNA sequence: TGCAGTGCCGTCCGGAACAGGGGGCGCAAAGGCTGGATCTTC. Translated, it gives CSAVRNRGRKGWIF.